The 26 T cell receptor beta chains presented below share a single source sample, sequenced in a study of blood T cells in healthy people across ages. It was with a sample-barcoded 5' primer and a J-beta primer mix that a second PCR of roughly 6 to 12 cycles was run. TCRdb fed the 5' RACE reads into MiXCR, producing one record per CDR3 protein. The sample lists some 710,000 distinct CDR3 sequences; 46% were seen once. The specimen sequenced was blood. Receptor source: an elderly man in good health.

This chain links TRBV4-3 with TRBJ2-2, with D unclear. Trimming pared 0 bases from V and 5 bases from J, leaving 10 bases between. This CDR3 contains 15 residues. Germline-derived CDR1 and CDR2 are LGHNA and YSLEER. CDR3 protein: CASSQEGRATGELFF. The CDR3 DNA is TGCGCCAGCAGCCAAGAAGGGCGAGCTACCGGGGAGCTGTTTTTT.

This clonotype turned up a few times. The chain joins TRBV5-1 to TRBJ2-3; D is perhaps TRBD2 (5 bases). V was pared by 0 bases and J by 2 bases, with 10 bases between. The CDR3 sequence is 15 residues long. Germline V gene sequence: CDR1 SGHRS, CDR2 YFSETQ. CDR3 region: CASSLDGGYTDTQYF. The CDR3 bases are TGCGCCAGCAGCTTGGACGGAGGATACACAGATACGCAGTATTTT.

This clonotype turned up a few times. The chain combines TRBV10-3 with TRBJ2-1; 14 bases are shared with TRBD2. Germline CDR1 and CDR2: ENHRY and SYGVKD. This CDR3 region has 16 residues. J gave up 6 bases and V 3 bases, and 4 bases lay outside the gene matches. The CDR3 reads CAISDSGTSGSNEQFF. Written as DNA, the CDR3 is TGTGCCATCAGTGACTCCGGGACTAGCGGGAGCAATGAGCAGTTCTTC.

The chain links TRBV20-1 to TRBJ2-7; D is tentatively TRBD1 or TRBD2 (6 bases each). The J call may be mistaken, given a closer DNA end match to TRBJ2-5. The germline V gene has CDR1 DFQATT and CDR2 SNEGSKA (reference sequence). The CDR3 sequence is 14 residues long. Written as DNA, the CDR3 is TGCAGTGCTAACCTTAGGGGGGCACAAGAGACCCAGTACTTC. Residues: CSANLRGAQETQYF.

This sequence joins TRBV4-3 and TRBJ1-1; 12 bases fit TRBD1. The CDR3 totals 19 residues. V was pared by 1 base and J by 0 bases, with 9 bases of the junction left unmatched. Germline CDR1 is LGHNA and CDR2 is YSLEER. Written as DNA, the CDR3 is TGCGCCAGCAGCCAAGGAGGGGACAGGGGGCACATTTTGAACACTGAAGCTTTCTTT. This encodes CASSQGGDRGHILNTEAFF.

This chain uses TRBV2 with TRBJ2-5; 12 nucleotides line up with TRBD2. The V segment lost 3 bases and the J segment 4 bases; nucleotides outside the gene matches: 6. Germline V gene lookup returns CDR1 SNHLY and CDR2 FYNNEI. This CDR3 is 16 amino acids long. The CDR3 DNA reads TGTGCCAGCAGTGAGGGACTACTAGCGGGAGGAGAGACCCAGTACTTC. Its protein product is CASSEGLLAGGETQYF.

The J gene is TRBJ2-1, the V gene TRBV29-1; 8 bases fit TRBD1. This CDR3 spans 15 amino acids. Germline V gives CDR1 SQVTM, CDR2 ANQGSEA. Trimming cost V 2 bases and J 3 bases; bases outside gene matches: 6. CDR3 coding DNA: TGCAGCGTTGAAAAGAACAGGGGGGTCTACAATGAGCAGTTCTTC. Its translation is CSVEKNRGVYNEQFF.

This chain links TRBV11-1 with TRBJ2-1; D unresolved. The J call is in doubt because the DNA end fits TRBJ2-7 better. CDR1 and CDR2 from the germline V gene are SGHAT and FQDESV (reference sequence). This CDR3 comprises 13 residues. This CDR3 reads CASSLDAFREQYF. The CDR3 DNA reads TGTGCCAGCAGCTTAGACGCATTCCGCGAGCAGTACTTC.

The V gene is TRBV29-1, the J gene TRBJ2-1; the match to TRBD2 covers 10 bases. Germline V gene sequence: CDR1 SQVTM, CDR2 ANQGSEA. Trimming at V came to 7 bases and at J to 5 bases, leaving 5 bases not matched to a gene. The CDR3 runs to 13 residues. Here the CDR3 DNA reads TGCAGCGCCTCCCTAGCGGGGGACAATGAGCAGTTCTTC. Translation: CSASLAGDNEQFF.

The chain has TRBV2 and TRBJ2-7; 7 bases align to TRBD1. This CDR3 is built from 14 residues. V gave up 8 bases and J gave up 3 bases; unmatched junction bases: 10. Germline V gives CDR1 SNHLY, CDR2 FYNNEI. In DNA form, the CDR3 reads TGTGCCAGCCGGGGACAGCCCCCTATCTACGAGCAGTACTTC. This encodes CASRGQPPIYEQYF.

There are many counts of this clonotype. The chain joins TRBV5-4 to TRBJ2-6; 8 positions agree with TRBD1. This CDR3 region has 19 residues. After removal of 3 bases from V and 2 bases from J, the junction contained 13 bases not matched to a gene. The germline gives CDR1 SGHNT, CDR2 YYREEE (reference sequence). The CDR3 is CASSSSSDRVETGANVLTF. CDR3 bases: TGTGCCAGCAGCTCCTCCTCGGACAGGGTTGAGACTGGGGCCAACGTCCTGACTTTC.

The genes are TRBV4-1 and TRBJ1-1; 9 bases match TRBD1. The CDR3 runs 15 residues. Germline-derived CDR1 and CDR2 are MGHRA and YSYEKL. The trim removed 4 bases at V and 4 bases at J, leaving 7 bases unmatched. The CDR3 loop reads CASSRQGQGGTEAFF. The CDR3 DNA sequence: TGCGCCAGCAGCCGCCAGGGACAGGGAGGCACTGAAGCTTTCTTT.

This clonotype turned up a few times. The chain employs TRBV11-1 and TRBJ2-7; either TRBD1 or TRBD2 may fit D (5 bases each). The germline V gene encodes CDR1 SGHAT and CDR2 FQDESV (reference sequence). The CDR3 consists of 15 residues. Trimming took 6 bases from V and 3 from J, leaving 18 bases between them. CDR3 sequence: CASSFDAGTLYEQYF. The CDR3 region has the DNA TGTGCCAGCAGTTTCGACGCCGGGACGCTCTACGAGCAGTACTTC.

This rearrangement joins TRBV6-2 or TRBV6-3 to TRBJ2-7; weak D call: TRBD1 (5 bases). CDR3 size: 14 residues. In germline, CDR1 is MNHEY, CDR2 SVGEGT. V was shortened by 2 bases and J by 1 base, with 9 bases between the two germline ends. The CDR3 DNA reads as TGTGCCAGCAGTTACCCAGGACATTCCTACGAGCAGTACTTC. Translating it yields CASSYPGHSYEQYF.

This clonotype was seen only a few times. The rearrangement joins TRBV11-2 to TRBJ2-5, with TRBD2 as a possible D gene (5 bases). Between the trimmed V and J ends, which lost 1 base and 9 bases, there was a span of 15 bases. Per germline, CDR1 SGHAT and CDR2 FQNNGV. This CDR3 comprises 14 residues. The CDR3 here is CASSLVVGSGSQYF. The DNA for the CDR3 is TGTGCCAGCAGCTTAGTGGTAGGCTCGGGGTCCCAGTACTTC.

The chain employs TRBV6-1 and TRBJ1-6; TRBD1 matches 9 bases. After removal of 2 bases from V and 9 bases from J, the junction contained 5 bases not matched to a gene. The CDR3 length is 15 residues. Germline CDR1 and CDR2: MNHNS and SASEGT. The CDR3 nucleotides read TGTGCCAGCAGTGAACCGGGGACAGGGAGTTCACCCCTCCACTTT. Protein sequence: CASSEPGTGSSPLHF.

This chain uses TRBV9 with TRBJ2-5, with TRBD2 as a possible D gene (5 bases). The better agreement between TRBJ2-7 and the DNA end casts doubt on the J call. Germline CDR1 and CDR2: SGDLS and YYNGEE. The CDR3 totals 15 residues. CDR3 DNA: TGTGCCAGCAGCGTATCGGCAGCGGCAGTCTACGAGCAGTACTTC. It specifies CASSVSAAAVYEQYF.

The chain employs TRBV4-1 and TRBJ1-1, with 9 bases that match TRBD1. The CDR3 totals 15 residues. With 1 base clipped from V and 4 bases from J, the junction kept 4 bases outside the gene matches. The germline V gene encodes CDR1 MGHRA and CDR2 YSYEKL. CDR3 coding DNA: TGCGCCAGCAGCCAAGGGGACAGGGCGGGCACTGAAGCTTTCTTT. Amino acid sequence: CASSQGDRAGTEAFF.

This clonotype was seen a handful of times. This CDR3 reads CASTGETDTQYF. The CDR3 DNA reads TGTGCCAGCACGGGGGAGACCGATACGCAGTATTTT. This rearrangement joins TRBV9 to TRBJ2-3; possible D gene TRBD2, 6 bases. From germline, CDR1 is SGDLS and CDR2 YYNGEE. The CDR3 is 12 residues long. V gave up 6 bases and J gave up 6 bases, with 11 bases separating them.

The gene calls are TRBV5-1 and TRBJ2-1; tentative D call: TRBD2 (5 bases). The V and J ends lost 4 bases and 3 bases respectively, with 26 bases between them. The CDR3 loop spans 19 amino acids. Germline V gives CDR1 SGHRS, CDR2 YFSETQ. The DNA for the CDR3 is TGCGCCAGCAGCGAAGACCCTACCGGGGTAGGTCGGGGCTACAATGAGCAGTTCTTC. It encodes CASSEDPTGVGRGYNEQFF.

This clonotype was counted only a few times. The rearrangement links TRBV7-2 to TRBJ2-1, with 12 bases identical to TRBD2. Germline V gene lookup returns CDR1 SGHTA and CDR2 FQGNSA. This CDR3 region has 15 residues. The ends lost 4 bases at V and 12 bases at J; junction bases unmatched: 10. In nucleotides, the CDR3 is TGTGCCAGCAGCTCGACTAGCGGGAGTTTTCTTGGGCAGTTCTTC. It translates to CASSSTSGSFLGQFF.

This clonotype occurred a few times. This rearrangement joins TRBV3-1 to TRBJ2-5; 7 nucleotides line up with TRBD2. Germline-derived CDR1 and CDR2 are LGHDT and YNNKEL (reference sequence). The CDR3 is 14 amino acids. Losses at the gene ends were 3 bases for V and 1 base for J; bases not matched to a gene: 2. The CDR3 bases are TGTGCCAGCAGCCACTCTAGCGGCCAAGAGACCCAGTACTTC. It encodes CASSHSSGQETQYF.

This clonotype has a count of ten or more. V usage is TRBV7-8 and J usage is TRBJ2-3; TRBD2 aligns across 7 bases. The CDR3 is 15 residues long. V trimming: 1 base; J trimming: 2 bases; junction bases outside the gene matches: 3. CDR1 SGHVS and CDR2 FQNEAQ come from the germline V gene. The CDR3 DNA follows: TGTGCCAGCAGCTTAGGCGGGAGCCTCACAGATACGCAGTATTTT. Translation: CASSLGGSLTDTQYF.

The genes are TRBV7-9 and TRBJ1-6; the match to TRBD1 covers 7 bases. There are 14 residues in the CDR3. Germline V gene lookup returns CDR1 SEHNR and CDR2 FQNEAQ (reference sequence). V lost 5 bases and J lost 6; bases outside the gene matches: 4. The CDR3 region has the DNA TGTGCCAGCAGCGCCGGGACAGTTAATTCACCCCTCCACTTT. This encodes CASSAGTVNSPLHF. The entire variable domain, with the rest obtained from reference TRBV7-9 and TRBJ1-6, is as follows: DTGVSQNPRHKITKRGQNVTFRCDPISEHNRLYWYRQTLGQGPEFLTYFQNEAQLEKSRLLSDRFSAERPKGSFSTLEIQRTEQGDSAMYLCASSAGTVNSPLHFGNGTRLTVT.

The chain joins TRBV30 to TRBJ2-5; 8 bases map to TRBD1. This CDR3 region has 13 residues. The V gene's germline CDR1 is GTSNPN and CDR2 SVGIG (reference sequence). J gave up 5 bases and V 3 bases, and 5 bases lay outside the gene matches. The chain's CDR3 is CAWSQDRDETQYF. CDR3 DNA sequence: TGTGCCTGGAGCCAGGACAGGGATGAGACCCAGTACTTC.

The chain is built from TRBV20-1 and TRBJ1-1, with 7 bases fitting TRBD1. The CDR3 extends over 14 amino acids. Trimming cost V 4 bases and J 2 bases; bases outside gene matches: 7. The germline V gene encodes CDR1 DFQATT and CDR2 SNEGSKA (reference sequence). The CDR3 bases are TGCAGTGCTATTGATGACAGGGACAACACTGAAGCTTTCTTT. Protein product: CSAIDDRDNTEAFF.